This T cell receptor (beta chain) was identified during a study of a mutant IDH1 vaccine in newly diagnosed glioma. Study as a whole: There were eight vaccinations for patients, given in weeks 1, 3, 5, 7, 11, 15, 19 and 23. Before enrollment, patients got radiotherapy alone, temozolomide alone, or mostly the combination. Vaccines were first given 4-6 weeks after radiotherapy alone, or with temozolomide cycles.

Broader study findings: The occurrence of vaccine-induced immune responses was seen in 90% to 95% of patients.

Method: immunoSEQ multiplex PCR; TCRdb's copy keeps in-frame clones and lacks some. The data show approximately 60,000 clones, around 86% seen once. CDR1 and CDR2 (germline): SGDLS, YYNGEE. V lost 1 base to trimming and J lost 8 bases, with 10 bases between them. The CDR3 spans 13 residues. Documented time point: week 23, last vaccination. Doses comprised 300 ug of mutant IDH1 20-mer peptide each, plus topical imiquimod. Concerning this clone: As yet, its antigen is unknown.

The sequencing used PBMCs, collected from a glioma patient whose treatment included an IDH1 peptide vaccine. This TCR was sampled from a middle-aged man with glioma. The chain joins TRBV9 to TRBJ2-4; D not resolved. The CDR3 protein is CASSVRLQDIQYF. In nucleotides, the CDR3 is TGTGCCAGCAGCGTAAGACTTCAAGACATTCAGTACTTC.